Listed below are T cell receptor beta chains from one sample, sequenced in a study of metastatic and nonmetastatic thyroid tumors. TCRdb re-called clones from the PCR reads using MiXCR. The table records roughly 45,000 clones, 3% to 3.5% of them present only once. Sequenced input: blood. All receptors come from a female donor with papillary thyroid cancer or a benign thyroid nodule (not recorded which). Some clones in this sample may be carry-over from other donors' samples. Both conserved end residues are part of each CDR3. Fields, in order: V gene, clone size, D gene, J gene, CDR3 DNA, CDR3 protein. The D gene is left open where the match is weak. The size field is filled for only some rows; it gives once, few, many or a size class.

TRBV20-1	few	NA	TRBJ1-2	TGCAGTGCTAGGGTAGGGGAGGGCTACACCTTC	CSARVGEGYTF
TRBV6-1	many	NA	TRBJ1-5	TGTGCCAGCAGTTACAGCGTGGGTCAGCCCCAGCATTTT	CASSYSVGQPQHF
TRBV5-1	many	NA	TRBJ2-5	TGCGCCAGCAGCTTGTCTCCGGGCTACGAGACCCAGTACTTC	CASSLSPGYETQYF
TRBV28	many	TRBD1	TRBJ2-7	TGTGCCAGCAGTCTTAGGCCGGGACAGGGGGGCTACGAGCAGTACTTC	CASSLRPGQGGYEQYF
TRBV5-1	many	TRBD2	TRBJ2-5	TGCGCCAGCAGCTCGGGACTAGCGGGAGGGACAGAGACCCAGTACTTC	CASSSGLAGGTETQYF
TRBV6-1	NA	NA	TRBJ1-4	TGTGCCAGCAGTCACGGACATAATGAAAAACTGTTTTTT	CASSHGHNEKLFF
TRBV19	many	NA	TRBJ2-7	TGTGCCAGTAGTACCTCCGGGGCCTACGAGCAGTACTTC	CASSTSGAYEQYF
TRBV24-1	many	NA	TRBJ2-7	TGTGCCACCAGTGACCCGAAGAGCGAGCAGTACTTC	CATSDPKSEQYF
TRBV5-1	NA	NA	TRBJ2-2	TGCGCCAGCAGCTTGGGACAGGCAGTGACCGGGGAGCTGTTTTTT	CASSLGQAVTGELFF
TRBV14	many	TRBD2	TRBJ2-3	TGTGCCAGCAGCCAAGATTCCCCTAGCGGGGCGGGTACGCAGTATTTT	CASSQDSPSGAGTQYF
TRBV5-1	many	NA	TRBJ2-7	TGCGCCAGCAGCTTGGGACAGGCCTACGGGCAGTACTTC	CASSLGQAYGQYF
TRBV12-3/TRBV12-4	NA	TRBD1	TRBJ1-3	TGTGCCAGCAGTTTACCCAACTCAGGGGGCTCGACTGGAAACACCATATATTTT	CASSLPNSGGSTGNTIYF
TRBV12-3/TRBV12-4	many	TRBD1	TRBJ2-7	TGTGCCAGCAGTAGGGGCCCCGGGACAGGGTATTCCTACGAGCAGTACTTC	CASSRGPGTGYSYEQYF
TRBV30	many	NA	TRBJ1-6	TGTGCCTGGAGTGTACTCCAGGACAGTTCACCCCTCCACTTT	CAWSVLQDSSPLHF
TRBV11-2	many	NA	TRBJ2-2	TGTGCCAGCAGCCTCATGTCGGGGTCCGGGGAGCTGTTTTTT	CASSLMSGSGELFF
TRBV6-2/TRBV6-3	few	TRBD1	TRBJ2-3	TGTGCCAGCAGTTACGGGACAGGGGGCGCAGATACGCAGTATTTT	CASSYGTGGADTQYF
TRBV6-4	NA	NA	TRBJ2-3	TGTGCCAGCAGCCCATCTGAGGCAGATACGCAGTATTTT	CASSPSEADTQYF
TRBV5-1	many	NA	TRBJ1-6	TGCGCCAGCAGCTTGGACAGGGTCTATAATTCACCCCTCCACTTT	CASSLDRVYNSPLHF
TRBV9	many	TRBD1	TRBJ1-1	TGTGCCAGCAGCGTAAACGGACAGGGTGATGAAGCTTTCTTT	CASSVNGQGDEAFF
TRBV4-1	few	TRBD1	TRBJ2-7	TGCGCCAGCAGGCGGGACAGGGGGTCGTTCTACGAGCAGTACTTC	CASRRDRGSFYEQYF
TRBV6-4	NA	NA	TRBJ2-1	TGTGCCAGCATGACCCAGGCGGGGGCGGCTGAGCAGTTCTTC	CASMTQAGAAEQFF
TRBV4-1	many	NA	TRBJ2-3	TGCGCCAGCAGCCAAGATAGCGCGGGCACAGATACGCAGTATTTT	CASSQDSAGTDTQYF
TRBV29-1	many	NA	TRBJ1-1	TGCAGCGCTCCCGGAGGACAGAACACTGAAGCTTTCTTT	CSAPGGQNTEAFF
TRBV6-1	many	NA	TRBJ1-5	TGTGCCAGCACTACGGGCCGGGGGCAGCCCCAGCATTTT	CASTTGRGQPQHF
TRBV7-6	many	TRBD2	TRBJ2-7	TGTGTCAGCAGCTTATTCGCGGGAGGGCCCTCCGAGCAGTACTTC	CVSSLFAGGPSEQYF